The following is a T cell receptor beta chain sequence with its context. In its sample, this clonotype was seen once. The clone's antigen remains unknown. No quality values exist for individual bases; no much larger clone is one base distant. Weak support is all one read offers. Reads for this sample came from an Illumina HiSeq 2500. TCR beta libraries were prepared by quantitative 5'-RACE with molecular barcodes. As for how the authors treated the data: A new computational method based on a probabilistic model of VDJ rearrangement was used to identify disease-linked TCR variants. The raw public reads went through TCRdb reprocessing: fastp at Q25, MiXCR clone calling, in-frame beta chains kept. Records with the same CDR3 protein are collapsed into one entry carrying the most frequent genes and DNA. TCRdb's processing, not the authors' own work, is the source of the V and J calls. Counted in this sample were fewer than 500,000 distinct CDR3 sequences; around 20% of them appeared once. The ten largest account for around 16% of the sample.

The data were obtained in a study of CD8 T cells in ankylosing spondylitis (dated 2017 in TCRdb). General notes on the study: T cell receptor beta repertoires were profiled in healthy donors and ankylosing spondylitis patients so that disease-linked TCR variants could be found. The whole study cohort included 90 to 120 healthy donors and 25 ankylosing spondylitis patients. Peripheral blood was sampled, and synovial fluid was additionally collected from ankylosing spondylitis patients. Paper-wide results and their limitations: The disease-linked clones were reported as significantly enriched in matched synovial fluid samples from ankylosing spondylitis patients. Some motif variants were previously reported in synovial fluid and blood of reactive arthritis patients, suggesting common disease-initiation mechanisms. The disease-linked clones showed a CD8+ phenotype and occurred at relatively low frequencies in peripheral blood. Blood from ankylosing spondylitis patients appeared to be characterized by a TCR beta motif composed of eight or nine highly homologous amino acid variants.

Relative to germline, V is missing 6 bases and J is missing 4 bases, with 8 bases of the junction outside any gene match. The CDR3 has 14 amino acids, counting the end cysteine and phenylalanine. The sequence is cut down to CDR3 DNA, 42 bases in frame from base 1. Based on the germline V gene (reference sequence), the CDR1 and CDR2 sequences are DFQATT and SNEGSKA. Rearrangement joined TRBV20-1 to TRBJ2-5; the junction holds 10 bases that match TRBD1. This clonotype originated in a male donor with ankylosing spondylitis. Material for sequencing was blood, either unsorted or a sorted T cell fraction (not recorded which). CDR3 sequence: CSAAGQGWRETQYF. The DNA reads TGCAGTGCGGCGGGACAGGGGTGGCGAGAGACCCAGTACTTC.